This T cell receptor beta chain was sequenced for a study of breast tumors, draining lymph nodes, adjacent tissues. Study-wide findings and caveats: The data were judged consistent with most tumor T cells coming from lymph node and expanding in tumor. Tumor repertoires ranked between lymph nodes and nontumor tissue in diversity, with V and J gene preferences. The lymph node origin of tumor T cells was framed as consistent with a hypothesis, not demonstrated. Tumor and nontumor repertoires were significantly more similar in luminal-like than in basal-like breast cancer.

The lymph nodes were axillary draining lymph nodes from breast cancer patients. This clonotype has ten or more counts. Its cognate antigen is unknown. TCRdb ran MiXCR on the multiplex PCR reads and lists one entry per CDR3 protein. The table has more than 200,000 distinct CDR3 sequences, approximately 30% seen once; the top ten hold about 1.4%. The CDR3 has 15 amino acids. Germline V gene data show CDR1 as SGHDT and CDR2 as YYEEEE. V shed 4 bases and J shed 0 bases, with 11 bases lying between them. This clonotype was obtained from a female donor with breast cancer. Some clones in this sample may be carry-over from other donors' samples. Sequencing was carried out using axillary lymph node tissue. This chain joins TRBV5-6 and TRBJ1-3; D is uncertain. The CDR3 loop reads CASSLGSLSGNTIYF. In DNA, the CDR3 is TGTGCCAGCAGCCTCGGGTCTCTCTCTGGAAACACCATATATTTT.